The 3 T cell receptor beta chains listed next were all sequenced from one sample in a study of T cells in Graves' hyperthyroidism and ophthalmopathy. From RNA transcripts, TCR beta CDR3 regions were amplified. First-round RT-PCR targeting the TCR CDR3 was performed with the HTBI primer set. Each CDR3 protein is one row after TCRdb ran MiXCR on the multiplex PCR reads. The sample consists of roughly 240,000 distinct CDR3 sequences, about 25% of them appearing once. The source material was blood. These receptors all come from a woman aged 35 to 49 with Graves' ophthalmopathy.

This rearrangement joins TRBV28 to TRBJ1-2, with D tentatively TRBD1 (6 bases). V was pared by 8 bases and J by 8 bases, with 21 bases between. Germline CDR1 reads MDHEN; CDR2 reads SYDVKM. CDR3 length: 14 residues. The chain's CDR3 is CASGSGGRVYGYTF. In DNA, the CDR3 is TGTGCCAGCGGGAGTGGGGGGCGCGTTTACGGCTACACCTTC.

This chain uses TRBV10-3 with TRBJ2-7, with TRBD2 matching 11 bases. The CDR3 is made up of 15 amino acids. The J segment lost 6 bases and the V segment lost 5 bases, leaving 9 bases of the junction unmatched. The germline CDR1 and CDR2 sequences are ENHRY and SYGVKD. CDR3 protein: CAISPQTSGSGEQYF. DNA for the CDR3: TGTGCCATCAGTCCCCAAACTAGCGGGAGTGGCGAGCAGTACTTC.

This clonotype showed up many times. CDR3 in DNA: TGCAGTGCTAGACTACAGGGTCACACTGAAGCTTTCTTT. The encoded protein is CSARLQGHTEAFF. The chain is built from TRBV20-1 and TRBJ1-1; possible D gene TRBD1, 6 bases. Germline-derived CDR1 and CDR2 are DFQATT and SNEGSKA (reference sequence). The V end lost 2 bases, the J end lost 3 bases, and 10 bases lay between the germline ends. The CDR3 has 13 residues.